The sequence of this T cell receptor (beta chain) was determined in a study of control samples from healthy donors and cancer patients. Sequenced by immunoSEQ multiplex PCR; TCRdb stores in-frame clones only, minus some. The table includes 90,000 to 95,000 clones, roughly 80% detected once. Germline V lookup: CDR1 LGHDT, CDR2 YNNKEL (reference sequence). This CDR3 comprises 16 residues. Trimming took 0 bases from V and 3 from J; bases not matched to a gene: 3. The receptor comes from a man in his thirties or forties in good health. The chain recombines TRBV3-1 (or the pseudogene TRBV3-2) with TRBJ2-3; 10 positions match TRBD1. Sequenced input: blood. The DNA of the CDR3 is TGTGCCAGCAGCCAAGAGGGGACAGGGGTTACAGATACGCAGTATTTT. The encoded protein is CASSQEGTGVTDTQYF.